This T cell receptor (beta chain) emerged from a study of cytomegalovirus exposure and HLA in healthy donors. Findings and limits, study-wide: Several of the most significant clusters appeared, in a later analysis, to be linked to common viral pathogens. The classifier, whose performance was assessed in both the original and validation cohorts, reportedly diagnosed cytomegalovirus status with high specificity and sensitivity. Immune exposure information comprised only CMV serostatus.

With respect to this clone: Antigen specificity is unknown.

The CDR3 has 17 amino acids. The V end lost 2 bases, the J end lost 5 bases, and 19 bases lay between the germline ends. Germline assignment: CDR1 SGHTS and CDR2 YDEGEE. PCR was performed using 60 Vbeta and 13 Jbeta primers. The method was immunoSEQ multiplex PCR; TCRdb's version includes in-frame clones alone and lacks a portion of them. Among under 200,000 clones listed, approximately 79% were seen once. This chain links TRBV5-8 with TRBJ2-2, with D maybe TRBD2 (5 bases). Sequencing used PBMCs. This receptor was identified in a middle-aged man in good health and CMV-seropositive. The DNA for the CDR3 is TGTGCCAGCAGCTTCTCCTTGGTCGCGGGTGGGACCGGGGAGCTGTTTTTT. Translation: CASSFSLVAGGTGELFF.